The 27 T cell receptor beta chains below all came from one sample that was sequenced in a study of shared clonotypes between healthy human individuals (TCRdb year 2020). Library preparation employed the immunoSEQ multiplex PCR assay. The immuneACCESS repertoire file appears here via TCRdb, limited to in-frame rearrangements. These files lack a portion of the clones; in checked studies, under half of the deficit traces to unresolved V genes, and the cause of the others is not known. This sample has around 450,000 clones in its table, and more than 75% of those were observed once. The top ten clonotypes cover under 15% of the sample. What was sequenced was PBMCs. The receptors here all came from a woman aged 40 to 50 in good health. Some clones in this sample may be carry-over from other donors' samples.

This sequence joins TRBV4-3 and TRBJ2-7; D is unresolved. Germline CDR1 is LGHNA and CDR2 is YSLEER. V was pared by 1 base and J by 6 bases, with 10 bases between. This CDR3 spans 13 amino acids. CDR3 amino acids: CASSQVIRGEQYF. In DNA form, the CDR3 reads TGCGCCAGCAGCCAAGTTATACGCGGCGAGCAGTACTTC.

Here the CDR3 DNA reads TGTGCCAGCAGTTTGTGGGTTCTGAACAAGGGCACTGAAGCTTTCTTT. Its protein product is CASSLWVLNKGTEAFF. The chain joins TRBV6-5 to TRBJ1-1; D is unclear. CDR3 length equals 16 residues. Germline V gene lookup returns CDR1 MNHEY and CDR2 SVGAGI. Trimming stripped 4 bases from V and 4 bases from J, with 19 bases between.

This chain uses TRBV28 with TRBJ2-5, with a weak D call TRBD1 (6 bases). The V end was cut by 7 bases, the J end by 0 bases, with 18 bases between. This CDR3 has 16 residues. Germline CDR1 MDHEN, CDR2 SYDVKM. The chain's CDR3 is CASNPARGKNQETQYF. DNA for the CDR3: TGTGCCAGCAACCCCGCGAGGGGGAAGAACCAAGAGACCCAGTACTTC.

The CDR3 nucleotides read TGTGCCAGCAGCAACCCCCGGGACAGAGCCAACGAGCAGTACTTC. It is translated as CASSNPRDRANEQYF. The V call is TRBV7-9, the J call TRBJ2-7, with 7 bases identical to TRBD1. Losses at the gene ends were 5 bases for V and 5 bases for J; bases not matched to a gene: 12. From germline, CDR1 is SEHNR and CDR2 FQNEAQ (reference sequence). This CDR3 spans 15 amino acids.

Points on this clone: The identical CDR3 is also encoded by other nucleotide sequences in the sample. This chain links TRBV5-1 with TRBJ1-1; 7 bases match TRBD1. V lost 0 bases to trimming and J lost 7 bases; unmatched junction nucleotides: 0. The CDR3 sequence is 12 residues long. CDR1 and CDR2 from the germline V gene are SGHRS and YFSETQ. CDR3 in amino acids: CASSLGQGEAFF. The CDR3 DNA reads TGCGCCAGCAGCTTGGGACAGGGTGAAGCTTTCTTT.

This chain uses TRBV9 with TRBJ2-1; D possibly corresponds to TRBD1 (6 bases). Germline loops: CDR1 SGDLS, CDR2 YYNGEE. CDR3 size: 15 residues. With 4 bases removed from V and 0 bases from J, the gap between germline ends came to 11 bases. Here the CDR3 reads CASSTSGDSYNEQFF. CDR3 nucleotides: TGTGCCAGCAGCACTTCAGGGGACTCCTACAATGAGCAGTTCTTC.

V and J are TRBV13 and TRBJ1-2; no reliable D call. Germline V gene data show CDR1 as PRHDT and CDR2 as FYEKMQ (reference sequence). The CDR3 contains 16 residues. Trimming took 5 bases from V and 0 from J, leaving 16 bases between them. CDR3 coding DNA: TGTGCCAGCAGCCCAGGAATGTGGGCCGCTAACTATGGCTACACCTTC. Protein: CASSPGMWAANYGYTF.

The chain recombines TRBV28 with TRBJ1-1; D remains unclear. The length of the CDR3 is 13 residues. CDR1 MDHEN and CDR2 SYDVKM come from the germline V gene. V lost 4 bases and J 8 bases, leaving 14 bases between the germline ends. The DNA of the CDR3 is TGTGCCAGCAGTTCCCCCCGCGGGTCCGAAGCTTTCTTT. As protein: CASSSPRGSEAFF. The entire variable domain, with the rest obtained from reference TRBV28 and TRBJ1-1, is as follows: DVKVTQSSRYLVKRTGEKVFLECVQDMDHENMFWYRQDPGLGLRLIYFSYDVKMKEKGDIPEGYSVSREKKERFSLILESASTNQTSMYLCASSSPRGSEAFFGQGTRLTVV.

This clone appeared once. The V gene is TRBV6-1, the J gene TRBJ1-1, with D possibly matching TRBD1 (5 bases). Germline loops: CDR1 MNHNS, CDR2 SASEGT. Trimming cost V 3 bases and J 1 base, with 6 bases left between them. This CDR3 spans 13 amino acids. CDR3 in DNA: TGTGCCAGCAGTGAGCAGGGGAACACTGAAGCTTTCTTT. It translates to CASSEQGNTEAFF.

The J gene is TRBJ2-2, the V gene TRBV7-9, with 9 positions matching TRBD1. Germline CDR1 and CDR2: SEHNR and FQNEAQ (reference sequence). CDR3 length equals 15 residues. V was clipped by 5 bases and J by 7 bases; unmatched bases: 8. CDR3: CASSRRTGDVGELFF. The DNA of the CDR3 is TGTGCCAGCAGCCGTAGGACAGGGGATGTCGGGGAGCTGTTTTTT.

The chain links TRBV4-2 to TRBJ2-1, with D perhaps TRBD2 (9 bases). The CDR3 length is 17 residues. Trimming cost V 6 bases and J 7 bases, with 25 bases left between them. CDR1 is LGHNA and CDR2 is YNFKEQ in the germline V gene. The chain's CDR3 is CASRGTRGLAGSNEQFF. CDR3 nucleotides: TGTGCCAGCAGGGGTACCAGGGGGCTAGCGGGGTCGAATGAGCAGTTCTTC.

The chain carries TRBV5-1 and TRBJ2-1; 7 bases fit TRBD1. J gave up 9 bases and V 4 bases, and 10 bases lay outside the gene matches. There are 14 residues in the CDR3. The germline V gene has CDR1 SGHRS and CDR2 YFSETQ. The CDR3 sequence is CASSDTRGNSEQFF. For the CDR3, the DNA is TGCGCCAGCAGCGACACCAGGGGGAATAGTGAGCAGTTCTTC.

Remarks on this clone: This probably arose from a read error, given a far larger clone one base away. Here the CDR3 omits its conserved ending phenylalanine or tryptophan, so a read error is the likely source. The chain has TRBV29-1 and TRBJ1-1; tentatively, D is TRBD1 (6 bases). Germline CDR1 and CDR2: SQVTM and ANQGSEA. Trimming shortened V by 7 bases and J by 6 bases, and 18 bases separated the two germline ends. The CDR3 spans 13 residues. CDR3 DNA: TGCAGCGCTTACCGGGACAAGGATGCTGAAGCTTTCCTT. This gives the protein CSAYRDKDAEAFL.

This clone was recorded only once. The rearrangement uses TRBV7-3 and TRBJ1-1; weak D call: TRBD1 (5 bases). CDR1 SGHTA and CDR2 FQGTGA come from the germline V gene. Trimming stripped 5 bases from V and 0 bases from J, with 10 bases between. The CDR3 runs to 14 residues. This chain's CDR3 is CASSATGLNTEAFF. The CDR3 bases are TGTGCCAGCAGCGCTACAGGACTGAACACTGAAGCTTTCTTT.

The J gene is TRBJ2-7, the V gene TRBV4-2; D may be TRBD1 (5 bases). Germline-derived CDR1 and CDR2 are LGHNA and YNFKEQ. V gave up 1 base and J gave up 7 bases, with 11 bases separating them. The length of the CDR3 is 13 residues. This CDR3 reads CASSQAVREEQYF. The CDR3 nucleotides are TGTGCCAGCAGCCAAGCGGTCAGGGAAGAGCAGTACTTC.

This chain connects TRBV19 to TRBJ2-1; D may match TRBD1 or TRBD2 (5 bases each). V was trimmed by 1 base and J by 7 bases, leaving 8 bases between them. In germline, CDR1 is LNHDA, CDR2 SQIVND (reference sequence). The CDR3 sequence is 13 residues long. The CDR3 region is CASSIAGRNEQFF. CDR3 sequence (DNA): TGTGCCAGTAGTATAGCGGGACGGAATGAGCAGTTCTTC.

The chain carries TRBV6-5 and TRBJ2-7; no definite D call. This CDR3 has 12 residues. The V gene lost 10 bases and the J gene lost 3 bases, with 13 bases spanning the gap. The germline V gene has CDR1 MNHEY and CDR2 SVGAGI. CDR3 in amino acids: CANSHDGYEQYF. In DNA form, the CDR3 reads TGTGCCAACTCCCACGACGGCTACGAGCAGTACTTC.

This sequence joins TRBV7-8 and TRBJ2-4, with 8 bases aligning to TRBD2. Germline-derived CDR1 and CDR2 are SGHVS and FQNEAQ. The ends lost 5 bases at V and 9 bases at J; junction bases unmatched: 18. This CDR3 has 17 amino acids. The CDR3 reads CASSPLEAGGYASIQYF. CDR3 sequence (DNA): TGTGCCAGCAGCCCTCTAGAGGCGGGAGGTTATGCCAGCATTCAGTACTTC.

V and J are TRBV5-4 and TRBJ1-2, with D hard to call. CDR3 length: 17 residues. V gave up 0 bases and J gave up 4 bases, with 19 bases separating them. Germline CDR1 and CDR2: SGHNT and YYREEE (reference sequence). Here the CDR3 DNA reads TGTGCCAGCAGCTTGGCCGAGCTGAGGGTTGTTGGCTATGGCTACACCTTC. Its translation: CASSLAELRVVGYGYTF.

This clone was picked up one time. V and J are TRBV29-1 and TRBJ2-1; 7 positions agree with TRBD2. CDR3 length: 14 amino acids. Looked up from germline, CDR1 is SQVTM and CDR2 is ANQGSEA. V lost 2 bases and J lost 4; bases outside the gene matches: 5. The CDR3: CSVETAGEYNEQFF. Written as DNA, the CDR3 is TGCAGCGTTGAAACGGCGGGAGAGTACAATGAGCAGTTCTTC.

The rearrangement links TRBV7-8 to TRBJ2-7; 9 bases map to TRBD1. The CDR3 is made up of 12 amino acids. V was clipped by 5 bases and J by 9 bases; unmatched bases: 5. Germline V gives CDR1 SGHVS, CDR2 FQNEAQ. CDR3 DNA: TGTGCCAGCAGCCTAGGACAGGGGACGCAGTACTTC. This gives the protein CASSLGQGTQYF.

This clone has a single count. The chain combines TRBV9 with TRBJ2-2; 10 nucleotides match TRBD2. CDR1 and CDR2 (germline): SGDLS, YYNGEE. V shed 3 bases and J 4 bases; nucleotides not matched to a gene: 12. The CDR3 sequence is 18 residues long. The CDR3 spells CASSGAGGLAGVTGELFF. In nucleotides, the CDR3 is TGTGCCAGCAGCGGAGCGGGGGGGCTAGCGGGAGTCACCGGGGAGCTGTTTTTT.

The chain has TRBV5-1 and TRBJ2-2, with 9 nucleotides matching TRBD2. The CDR3 consists of 16 residues. J lost 6 bases, V lost 0 bases, and 6 bases had no gene match. CDR1 and CDR2 (germline): SGHRS, YFSETQ. CDR3 residues: CASSLDLAGYSGELFF. CDR3 nucleotide sequence: TGCGCCAGCAGCTTGGACCTAGCGGGATATTCCGGGGAGCTGTTTTTT.

V and J are TRBV27 and TRBJ2-7; 9 positions match TRBD1. The CDR3 is made up of 16 amino acids. The germline CDR1 and CDR2 sequences are MNHEY and SMNVEV (reference sequence). Unmatched junction bases numbered 7, after V lost 1 base and J lost 3 bases. CDR3 loop: CASSLLQGARFYEQYF. CDR3 bases: TGTGCCAGCAGTTTATTACAGGGGGCTCGCTTCTACGAGCAGTACTTC.

Details on this clone: The junction does not match germline at one end; this may be a read error. The chain employs TRBV29-1 and TRBJ1-2, with a possible D match to TRBD1 (6 bases). CDR1 is SQVTM and CDR2 is ANQGSEA in the germline V gene. The CDR3 is made up of 13 amino acids. CDR3 loop: CGVEVPGARGYTF. Written as DNA, the CDR3 is TGCGGCGTCGAAGTACCAGGGGCTAGGGGCTACACCTTC.

The J gene is TRBJ1-1, the V gene TRBV27, with D uncertain. There are 13 residues in the CDR3. Germline lookup yields CDR1 MNHEY and CDR2 SMNVEV (reference sequence). V dropped 8 bases and J dropped 3 bases, with 13 bases sitting between them. DNA of the CDR3: TGTGCCAGCGGGCTAAAAGGCTACACTGAAGCTTTCTTT. Protein product: CASGLKGYTEAFF.

V gene TRBV9 combines with J gene TRBJ2-5; 14 positions match TRBD2. From germline, CDR1 is SGDLS and CDR2 YYNGEE. The V and J ends lost 3 bases and 5 bases, in that order; junction bases with no gene match: 6. The CDR3 contains 16 residues. CDR3 residues: CASSAGTSGSRETQYF. The CDR3 DNA reads TGTGCCAGCAGCGCCGGGACTAGCGGGAGTCGGGAGACCCAGTACTTC.